The rows below give T cell receptor beta chains drawn from one sample of a study of tumor-infiltrating lymphocytes in primary liver carcinoma. TCRdb re-called the multiplex PCR reads with MiXCR, one entry per CDR3 protein. The data show some 64,000 distinct CDR3 sequences, with roughly two thirds seen just once and around 44% held by the top ten. The sequenced material came from liver tumor tissue from sampling region 4. Receptors were obtained from a man aged 35 to 55 with primary liver carcinoma and hepatitis B virus infection. CDR3s leave out the opening cysteine and the closing phenylalanine or tryptophan. Each record gives: V gene, CDR3 protein.

TRBV29-1	SILQGALSYGQY
TRBV6-6	ASSLIAGGVTDTRY
TRBV4-1	ASSQSLAEPLYERY
TRBV12-3/TRBV12-4	ASSLLGLEQF
TRBV24-1	ATGPGLAELTTTDTQY
TRBV5-5	ASSLTINSYNSSPH
TRBV10-3	AISGGSLGY
TRBV4-2	ASSQERGVRDEPF
TRBV29-1	SVVGGTVMNIIY
TRBV29-1	SDAPNTGELF
TRBV6-2/TRBV6-3	ASSRPRGRANEQF
TRBV4-1	ASSHHLEGADSPLH
TRBV5-8	ASSSGIKKVLNTEAF
TRBV4-1	ARSLDIIASGNTIY
TRBV29-1	SVAIAGAGEQF
TRBV11-1	TSSLARTSGSTDMQY
TRBV6-2/TRBV6-3	ASSLDSYSDQHQH
TRBV6-6	ASSTGLAGITGELY
TRBV4-1	ASSQDWGQGRNSPLH
TRBV4-2	ARSQANELF
TRBV11-3	ASSLDSGKGPDTQY
TRBV6-5	TSSYRDGPDEKLF
TRBV12-3/TRBV12-4	VSSFGQGANYEQY
TRBV6-6	ASSYTGSSYGQY
TRBV29-1	SVAQREKGEQF
TRBV29-1	NVLGKGTYNEQF
TRBV28	ASSSPEQGPEKLF
TRBV28	ASSRLGLAGCNEQF
TRBV12-3/TRBV12-4	ASMSTGSVTEAF